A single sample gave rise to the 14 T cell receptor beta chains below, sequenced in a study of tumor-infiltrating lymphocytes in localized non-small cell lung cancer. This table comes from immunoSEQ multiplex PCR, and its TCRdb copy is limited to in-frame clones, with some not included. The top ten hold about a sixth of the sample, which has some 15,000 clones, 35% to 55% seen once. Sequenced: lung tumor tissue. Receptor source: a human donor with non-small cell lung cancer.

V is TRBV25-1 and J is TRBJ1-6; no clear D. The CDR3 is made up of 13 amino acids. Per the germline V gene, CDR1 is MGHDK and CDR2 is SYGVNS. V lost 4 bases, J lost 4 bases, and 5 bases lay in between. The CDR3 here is CASSAQYNSPLHF. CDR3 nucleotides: TGTGCCAGCAGTGCGCAATATAATTCACCCCTCCACTTT.

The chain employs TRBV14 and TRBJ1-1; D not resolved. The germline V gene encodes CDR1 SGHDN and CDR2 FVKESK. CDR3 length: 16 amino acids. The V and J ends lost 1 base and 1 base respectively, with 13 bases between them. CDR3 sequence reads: CASSQADSSGNTEAFF. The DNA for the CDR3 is TGTGCCAGCAGCCAAGCCGATTCGAGCGGGAACACTGAAGCTTTCTTT.

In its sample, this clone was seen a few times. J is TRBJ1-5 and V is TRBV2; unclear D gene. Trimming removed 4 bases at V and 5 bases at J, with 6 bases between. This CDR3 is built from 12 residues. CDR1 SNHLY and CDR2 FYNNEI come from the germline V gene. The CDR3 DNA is TGTGCCAGCAGTGCATCCGATCAGCCCCAGCATTTT. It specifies CASSASDQPQHF.

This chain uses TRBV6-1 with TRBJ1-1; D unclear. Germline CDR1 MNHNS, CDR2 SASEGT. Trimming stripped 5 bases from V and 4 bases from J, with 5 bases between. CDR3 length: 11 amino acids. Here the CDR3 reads CASSMGTEAFF. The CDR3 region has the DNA TGTGCCAGCAGTATGGGCACTGAAGCTTTCTTT.

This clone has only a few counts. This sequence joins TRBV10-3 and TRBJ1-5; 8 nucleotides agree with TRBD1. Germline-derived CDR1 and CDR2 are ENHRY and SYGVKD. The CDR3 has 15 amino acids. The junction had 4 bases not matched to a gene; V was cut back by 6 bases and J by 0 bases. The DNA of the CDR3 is TGTGCCATCAGGAAGACAGGGGATAGCAATCAGCCCCAGCATTTT. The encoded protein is CAIRKTGDSNQPQHF.

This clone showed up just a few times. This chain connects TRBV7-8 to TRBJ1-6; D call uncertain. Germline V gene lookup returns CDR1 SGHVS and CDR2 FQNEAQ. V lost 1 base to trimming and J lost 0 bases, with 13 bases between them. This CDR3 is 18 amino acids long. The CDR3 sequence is CASSLGYSQSSYNSPLHF. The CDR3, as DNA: TGTGCCAGCAGCTTAGGATACAGCCAGAGCTCCTATAATTCACCCCTCCACTTT.

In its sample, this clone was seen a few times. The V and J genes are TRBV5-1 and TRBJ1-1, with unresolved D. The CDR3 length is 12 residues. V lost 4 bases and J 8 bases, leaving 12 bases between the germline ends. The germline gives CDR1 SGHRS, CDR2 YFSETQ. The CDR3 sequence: CASSMGWGEAFF. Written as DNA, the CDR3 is TGCGCCAGCAGCATGGGGTGGGGAGAAGCTTTCTTT.

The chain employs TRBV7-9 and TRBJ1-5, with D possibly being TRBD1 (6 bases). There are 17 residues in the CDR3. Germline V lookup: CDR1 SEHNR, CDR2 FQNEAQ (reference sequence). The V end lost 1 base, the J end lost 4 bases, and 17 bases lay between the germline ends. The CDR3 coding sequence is TGTGCCAGCAGCTTAGTGGGTGGACAGATGGGGAATCAGCCCCAGCATTTT. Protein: CASSLVGGQMGNQPQHF.

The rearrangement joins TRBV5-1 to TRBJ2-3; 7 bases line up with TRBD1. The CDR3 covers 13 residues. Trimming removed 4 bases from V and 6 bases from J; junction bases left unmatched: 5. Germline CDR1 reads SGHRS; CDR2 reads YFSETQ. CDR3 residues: CASSQQGTDTQYF. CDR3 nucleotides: TGCGCCAGCAGCCAACAGGGGACCGATACGCAGTATTTT.

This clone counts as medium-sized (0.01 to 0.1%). CDR3 protein: CASTPDRVYEQYF. In nucleotides, the CDR3 is TGTGCCAGCACCCCCGACAGGGTCTACGAGCAGTACTTC. The rearrangement joins TRBV28 to TRBJ2-7; TRBD1 matches 7 bases. CDR1 MDHEN and CDR2 SYDVKM come from the germline V gene. The CDR3 totals 13 residues. With 7 bases clipped from V and 3 bases from J, the junction kept 6 bases outside the gene matches.

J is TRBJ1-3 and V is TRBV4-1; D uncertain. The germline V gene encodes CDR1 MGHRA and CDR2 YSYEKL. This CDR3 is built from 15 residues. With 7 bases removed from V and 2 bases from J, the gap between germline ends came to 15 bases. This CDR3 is CASTPRSQAGNTIYF. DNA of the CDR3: TGCGCCAGCACCCCAAGATCTCAGGCTGGAAACACCATATATTTT.

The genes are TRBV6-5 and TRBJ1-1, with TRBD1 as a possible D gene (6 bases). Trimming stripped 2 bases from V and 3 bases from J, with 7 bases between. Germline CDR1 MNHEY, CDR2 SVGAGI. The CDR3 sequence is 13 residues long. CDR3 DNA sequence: TGTGCCAGCAGTTACAGGGGGGACACTGAAGCTTTCTTT. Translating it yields CASSYRGDTEAFF.

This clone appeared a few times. This CDR3 reads CASSLRGPANYGYTF. The CDR3 DNA is TGTGCCAGCAGCCTACGGGGGCCGGCTAACTATGGCTACACCTTC. The rearrangement uses TRBV27 and TRBJ1-2; tentatively, D is TRBD1 (6 bases). Germline values: CDR1 MNHEY, CDR2 SMNVEV (reference sequence). The CDR3 consists of 15 residues. Deletions cut 6 bases from V and 0 bases from J, with 14 bases between.

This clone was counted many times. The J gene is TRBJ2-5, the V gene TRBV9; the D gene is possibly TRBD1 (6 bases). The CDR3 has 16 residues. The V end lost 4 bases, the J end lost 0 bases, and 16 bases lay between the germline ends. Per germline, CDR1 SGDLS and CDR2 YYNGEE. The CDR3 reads CASSSGQYSNQETQYF. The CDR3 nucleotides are TGTGCCAGCAGCTCCGGACAGTATAGTAACCAAGAGACCCAGTACTTC.